This T cell receptor beta chain derives from a study of early T cells in non-severe SARS-CoV-2 infection. Study in general: Sequencing input comprised bulk RNA from unsorted whole blood; chain pairing was not available.

Attachment of unique molecular identifiers was made to individual cDNA molecules. TCRdb used MiXCR to reprocess the 5' RACE reads, holding one entry per CDR3 protein. Found here are some 61,000 distinct CDR3 sequences, around 9% of them singletons; the top ten hold less than 25%. This clonotype was observed many times. The antigen remains undetermined. Study-wide findings and caveats: The VDJdb matching leaned toward anti-spike CD8 responses and overlooked private and CD4 specificities.

The germline V gene encodes CDR1 MGHRA and CDR2 YSYEKL. The germline V and J ends were trimmed by 8 bases and 2 bases, with 7 bases remaining between them. The CDR3 runs to 13 residues. The sample comprised whole blood. This TCR was recovered from an adult who was a healthcare worker with PCR-confirmed SARS-CoV-2 infection or an uninfected control (not recorded which). The chain recombines TRBV4-1 with TRBJ2-6; D is ambiguous. The CDR3: CASGWAGANVLTF. The CDR3 nucleotides read TGCGCCAGCGGCTGGGCTGGGGCCAACGTCCTGACTTTC.